This T cell receptor (beta chain) appears in the sequencing data of a study of cytomegalovirus exposure and HLA in healthy donors. PCR primers comprised 60 Vbeta and 13 Jbeta primers. Clones were sequenced by immunoSEQ multiplex PCR, and TCRdb holds only the in-frame ones, with some missing. The table shows approximately 170,000 clones, with 65% to 80% occurring only once. This CDR3 contains 16 residues. Germline assignment: CDR1 SGHTA and CDR2 FQGNSA. J lost 4 bases, V lost 7 bases, and 12 bases had no gene match. Points on this clone: Its antigen is undetermined.

Findings and caveats of the study: Most CMV-associated TCR beta chains appeared HLA-restricted in a later analysis. The authors listed 150 to 200 TCR beta chains as cytomegalovirus-associated.

V usage is TRBV7-2 and J usage is TRBJ2-1; the match to TRBD2 covers 8 bases. The receptor was isolated from a man in his thirties or forties in good health and CMV-seropositive. The sequenced sample consisted of PBMCs. CDR3 region: CASTPTGGGRYNEQFF. CDR3 coding DNA: TGTGCCAGCACACCTACTGGCGGGGGGCGGTACAATGAGCAGTTCTTC.